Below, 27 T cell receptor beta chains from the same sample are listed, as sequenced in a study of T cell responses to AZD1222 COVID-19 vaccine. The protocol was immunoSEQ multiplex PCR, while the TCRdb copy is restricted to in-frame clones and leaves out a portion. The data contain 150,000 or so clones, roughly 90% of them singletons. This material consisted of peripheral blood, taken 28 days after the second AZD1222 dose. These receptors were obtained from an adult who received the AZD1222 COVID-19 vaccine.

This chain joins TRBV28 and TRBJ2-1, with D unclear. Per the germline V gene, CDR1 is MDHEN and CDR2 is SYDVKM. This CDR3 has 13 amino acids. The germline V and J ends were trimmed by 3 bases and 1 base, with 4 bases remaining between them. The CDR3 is CASSFASYNEQFF. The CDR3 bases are TGTGCCAGCAGTTTTGCGTCCTACAATGAGCAGTTCTTC.

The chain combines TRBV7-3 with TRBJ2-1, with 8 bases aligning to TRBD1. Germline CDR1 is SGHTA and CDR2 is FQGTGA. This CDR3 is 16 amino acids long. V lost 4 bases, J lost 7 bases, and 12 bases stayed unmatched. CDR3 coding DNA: TGTGCCAGCAGCTCTGATAGGTTTACAGGGGGGAATGAGCAGTTCTTC. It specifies CASSSDRFTGGNEQFF.

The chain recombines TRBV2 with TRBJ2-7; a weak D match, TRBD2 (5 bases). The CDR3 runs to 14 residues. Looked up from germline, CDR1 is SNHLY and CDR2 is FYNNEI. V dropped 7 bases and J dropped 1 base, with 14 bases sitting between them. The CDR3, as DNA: TGTGCCAGCAAGGGCGAGGGTAGGTCCTACGAGCAGTACTTC. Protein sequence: CASKGEGRSYEQYF.

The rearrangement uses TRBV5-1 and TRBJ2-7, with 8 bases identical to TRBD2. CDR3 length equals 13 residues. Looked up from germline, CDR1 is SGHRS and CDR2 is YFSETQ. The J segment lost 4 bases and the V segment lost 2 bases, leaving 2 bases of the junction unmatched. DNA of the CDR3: TGCGCCAGCAGCTTTAGCGGGGAGTACGAGCAGTACTTC. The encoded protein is CASSFSGEYEQYF.

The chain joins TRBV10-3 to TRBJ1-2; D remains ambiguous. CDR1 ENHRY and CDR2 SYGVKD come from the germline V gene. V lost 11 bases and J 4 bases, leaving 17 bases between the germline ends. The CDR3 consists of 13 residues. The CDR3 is CASGVSEVYGYTF. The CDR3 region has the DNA TGTGCCTCTGGGGTCAGTGAAGTCTATGGCTACACCTTC.

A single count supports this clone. CDR3 in amino acids: CASSRDSDYGYTF. The CDR3 nucleotides are TGTGCCAGCAGCCGAGACAGTGACTATGGCTACACCTTC. The chain joins TRBV9 to TRBJ1-2, with D perhaps matching TRBD1 (5 bases). CDR1 is SGDLS and CDR2 is YYNGEE in the germline V gene. V lost 4 bases, J lost 3 bases, and 10 bases lay in between. CDR3 size: 13 residues.

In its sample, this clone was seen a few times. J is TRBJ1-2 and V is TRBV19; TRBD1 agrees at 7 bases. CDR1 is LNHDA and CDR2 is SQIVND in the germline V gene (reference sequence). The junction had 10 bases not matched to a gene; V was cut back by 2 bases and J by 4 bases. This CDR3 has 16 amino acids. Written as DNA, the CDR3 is TGTGCCAGTAGTATAAAGGGGGCCGCGCCACCCTATGGCTACACCTTC. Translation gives CASSIKGAAPPYGYTF.

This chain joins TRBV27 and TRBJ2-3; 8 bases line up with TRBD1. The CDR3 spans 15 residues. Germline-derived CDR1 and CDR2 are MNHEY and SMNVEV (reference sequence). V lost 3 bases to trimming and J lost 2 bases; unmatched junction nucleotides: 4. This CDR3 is CASSLETGDTDTQYF. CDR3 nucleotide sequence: TGTGCCAGCAGTTTGGAGACAGGGGACACAGATACGCAGTATTTT.

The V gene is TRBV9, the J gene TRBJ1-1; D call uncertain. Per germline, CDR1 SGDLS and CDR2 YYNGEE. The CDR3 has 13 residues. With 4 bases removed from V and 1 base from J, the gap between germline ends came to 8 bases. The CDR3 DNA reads TGTGCCAGCAGCCTCCCCGGGAACACTGAAGCTTTCTTT. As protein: CASSLPGNTEAFF.

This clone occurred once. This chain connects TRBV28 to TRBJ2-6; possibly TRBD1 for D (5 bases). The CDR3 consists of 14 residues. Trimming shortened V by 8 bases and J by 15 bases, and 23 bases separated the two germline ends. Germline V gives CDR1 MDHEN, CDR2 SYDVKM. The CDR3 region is CASLTETGASALTF. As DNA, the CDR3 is TGTGCCAGCCTAACAGAGACTGGGGCCAGCGCCCTGACTTTC.

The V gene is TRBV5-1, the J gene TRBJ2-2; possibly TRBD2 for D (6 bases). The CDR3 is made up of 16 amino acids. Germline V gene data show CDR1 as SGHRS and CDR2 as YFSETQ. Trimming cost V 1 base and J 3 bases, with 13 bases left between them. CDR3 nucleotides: TGCGCCAGCAGCTTGTCTGGAGGGATGGACACCGGGGAGCTGTTTTTT. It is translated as CASSLSGGMDTGELFF.

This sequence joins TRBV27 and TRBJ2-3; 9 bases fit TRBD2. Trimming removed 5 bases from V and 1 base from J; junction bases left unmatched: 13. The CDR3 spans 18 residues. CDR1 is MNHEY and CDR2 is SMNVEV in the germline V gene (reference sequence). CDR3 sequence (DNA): TGTGCCAGCAGTGGATTAGCGGGAGTGCGGGGAGGCACAGATACGCAGTATTTT. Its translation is CASSGLAGVRGGTDTQYF.

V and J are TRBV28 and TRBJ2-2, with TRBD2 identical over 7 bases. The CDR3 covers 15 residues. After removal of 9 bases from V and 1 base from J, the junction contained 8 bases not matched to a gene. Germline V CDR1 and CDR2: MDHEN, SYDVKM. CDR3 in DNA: TGTGCCAGTGGGGGGAGGGGCTTGAACACCGGGGAGCTGTTTTTT. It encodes CASGGRGLNTGELFF.

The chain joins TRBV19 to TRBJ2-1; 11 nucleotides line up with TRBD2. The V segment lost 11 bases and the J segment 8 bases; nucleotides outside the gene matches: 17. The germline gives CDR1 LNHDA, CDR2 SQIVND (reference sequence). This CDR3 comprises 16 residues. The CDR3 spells CAGPEGPSGGSHEQFF. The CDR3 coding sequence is TGTGCCGGCCCGGAGGGGCCTAGCGGGGGGAGCCATGAGCAGTTCTTC.

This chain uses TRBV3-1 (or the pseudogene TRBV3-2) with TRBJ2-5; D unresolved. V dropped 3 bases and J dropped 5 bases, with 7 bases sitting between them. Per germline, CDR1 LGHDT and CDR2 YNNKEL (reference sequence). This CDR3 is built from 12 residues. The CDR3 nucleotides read TGTGCCAGCAGCCATCCCGGGGAGACCCAGTACTTC. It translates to CASSHPGETQYF.

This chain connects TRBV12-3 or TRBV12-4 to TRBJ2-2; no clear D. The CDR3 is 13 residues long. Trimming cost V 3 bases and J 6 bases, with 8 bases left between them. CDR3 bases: TGTGCCAGCAGTTTCCTCGCCGCCGGGGAGCTGTTTTTT. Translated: CASSFLAAGELFF.

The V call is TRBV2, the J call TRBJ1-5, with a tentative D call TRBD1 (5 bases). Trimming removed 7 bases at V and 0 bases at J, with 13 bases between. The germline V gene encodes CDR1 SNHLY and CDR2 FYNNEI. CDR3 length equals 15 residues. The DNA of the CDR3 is TGTGCCAGCAAGACCCAGGGATCTAGCAATCAGCCCCAGCATTTT. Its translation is CASKTQGSSNQPQHF.

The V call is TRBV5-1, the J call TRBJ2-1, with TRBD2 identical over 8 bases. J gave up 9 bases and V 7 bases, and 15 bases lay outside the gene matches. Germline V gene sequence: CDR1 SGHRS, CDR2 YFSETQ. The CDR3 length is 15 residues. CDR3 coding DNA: TGCGCCAGCCGAGAAACGGGGGGGTATTACGGTGAGCAGTTCTTC. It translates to CASRETGGYYGEQFF.

CDR3 protein: CASSFNSEANTEAFF. CDR3 nucleotides: TGTGCCAGCAGCTTTAATAGTGAGGCGAACACTGAAGCTTTCTTT. V gene TRBV7-6 combines with J gene TRBJ1-1; D gene unclear. Per germline, CDR1 SGHVS and CDR2 FNYEAQ. V lost 3 bases, J lost 1 base, and 12 bases lay in between. There are 15 residues in the CDR3. The full variable domain, rest sourced from reference TRBV7-6 and TRBJ1-1, is GAGVSQSPRYKVTKRGQDVALRCDPISGHVSLYWYRQALGQGPEFLTYFNYEAQQDKSGLPNDRFSAERPEGSISTLTIQRTEQRDSAMYRCASSFNSEANTEAFFGQGTRLTVV.

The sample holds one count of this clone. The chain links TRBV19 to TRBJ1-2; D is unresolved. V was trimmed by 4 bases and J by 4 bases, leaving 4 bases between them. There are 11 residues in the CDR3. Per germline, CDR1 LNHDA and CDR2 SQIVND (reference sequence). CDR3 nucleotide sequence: TGTGCCAGTAGTAACCTCTATGGCTACACCTTC. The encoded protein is CASSNLYGYTF.

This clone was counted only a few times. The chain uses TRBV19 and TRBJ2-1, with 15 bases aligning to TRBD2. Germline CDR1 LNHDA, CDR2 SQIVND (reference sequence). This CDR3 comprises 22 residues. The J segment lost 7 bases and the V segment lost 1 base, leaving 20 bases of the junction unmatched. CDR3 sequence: CASSIAPRGTSGGPGGGNEQFF. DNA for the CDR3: TGTGCCAGTAGTATAGCCCCGAGGGGGACTAGCGGGGGGCCTGGAGGTGGTAATGAGCAGTTCTTC.

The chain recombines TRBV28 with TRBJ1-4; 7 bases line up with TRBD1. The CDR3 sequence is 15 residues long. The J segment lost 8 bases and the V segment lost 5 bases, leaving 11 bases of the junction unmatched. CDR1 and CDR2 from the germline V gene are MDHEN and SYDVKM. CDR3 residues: CASSPQGDPREKLFF. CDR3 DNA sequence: TGTGCCAGCAGTCCTCAGGGGGACCCCCGGGAAAAACTGTTTTTT.

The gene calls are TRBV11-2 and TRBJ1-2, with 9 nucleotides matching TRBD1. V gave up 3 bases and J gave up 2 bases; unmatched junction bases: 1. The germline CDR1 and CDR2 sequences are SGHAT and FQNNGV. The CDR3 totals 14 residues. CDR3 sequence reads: CASSFGQGNYGYTF. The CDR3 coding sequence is TGTGCCAGCAGCTTTGGACAGGGGAACTATGGCTACACCTTC.

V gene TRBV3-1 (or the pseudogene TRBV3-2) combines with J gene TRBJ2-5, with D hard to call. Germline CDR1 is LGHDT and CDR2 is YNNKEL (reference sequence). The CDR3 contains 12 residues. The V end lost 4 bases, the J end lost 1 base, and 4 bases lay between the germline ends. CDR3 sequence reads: CASSRFQETQYF. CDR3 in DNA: TGTGCCAGCAGCCGTTTCCAAGAGACCCAGTACTTC.

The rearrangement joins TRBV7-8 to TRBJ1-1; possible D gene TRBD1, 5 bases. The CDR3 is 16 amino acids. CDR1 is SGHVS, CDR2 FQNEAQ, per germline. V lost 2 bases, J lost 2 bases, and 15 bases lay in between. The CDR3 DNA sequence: TGTGCCAGCAGCTTATTTCCAGGGCGAGACAACACTGAAGCTTTCTTT. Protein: CASSLFPGRDNTEAFF.

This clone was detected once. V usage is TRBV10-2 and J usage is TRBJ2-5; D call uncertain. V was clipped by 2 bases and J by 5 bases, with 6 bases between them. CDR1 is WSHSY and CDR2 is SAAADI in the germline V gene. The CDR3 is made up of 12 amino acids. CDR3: CASSETHETQYF. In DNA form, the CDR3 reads TGCGCCAGCAGTGAGACACACGAGACCCAGTACTTC.

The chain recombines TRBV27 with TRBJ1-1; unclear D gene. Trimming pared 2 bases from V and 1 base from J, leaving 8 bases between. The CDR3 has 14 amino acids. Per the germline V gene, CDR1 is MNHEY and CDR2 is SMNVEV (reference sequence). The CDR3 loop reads CASSLLTRNTEAFF. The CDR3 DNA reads TGTGCCAGCAGTTTACTCACACGGAACACTGAAGCTTTCTTT.